The sequence of this TCR beta chain was determined in a study of cytomegalovirus exposure and HLA in healthy donors. Across the whole study: An earlier analysis identified approximately 110 million unique TCR beta sequences in 170 million or so T cells.

Worth noting for this clone: Its target is not known.

With 60 Vbeta and 13 Jbeta primers, the PCR was carried out. The table came from immunoSEQ multiplex PCR; TCRdb's copy has only in-frame clones and leaves some out. The sample shows 130,000 or so clones, over 60% of them seen only once. The CDR3 length is 15 residues. Germline CDR1 GTSNPN, CDR2 SVGIG (reference sequence). V was clipped by 2 bases and J by 3 bases, with 14 bases between them. The study, taken as a whole, reports: Using the classifier, cytomegalovirus status was reportedly diagnosed with high specificity and sensitivity. Later on, an analysis showed TCR association rates differing by HLA locus, with DRB1 the most and HLA-C the fewest.

Sample: PBMCs. The source of this sequence is a man between 18 and 29 years old in good health and CMV-seronegative. This sequence joins TRBV30 and TRBJ1-5; D might be TRBD1 (6 bases). The CDR3 DNA reads as TGTGCCTGGAGTTCAGGGGATACCTACAATCAGCCCCAGCATTTT. It yields the protein CAWSSGDTYNQPQHF.